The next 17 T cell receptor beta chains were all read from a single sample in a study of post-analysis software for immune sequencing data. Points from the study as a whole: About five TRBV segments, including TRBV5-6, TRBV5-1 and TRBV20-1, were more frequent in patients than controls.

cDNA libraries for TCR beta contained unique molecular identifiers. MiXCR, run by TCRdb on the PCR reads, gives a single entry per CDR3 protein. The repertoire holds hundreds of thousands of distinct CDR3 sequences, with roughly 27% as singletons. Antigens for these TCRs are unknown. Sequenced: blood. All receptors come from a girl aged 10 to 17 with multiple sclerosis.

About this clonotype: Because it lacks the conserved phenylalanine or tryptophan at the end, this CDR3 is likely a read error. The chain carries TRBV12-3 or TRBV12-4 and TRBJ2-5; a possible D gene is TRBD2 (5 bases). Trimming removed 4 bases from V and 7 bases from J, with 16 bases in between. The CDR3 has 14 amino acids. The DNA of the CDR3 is TGTGCCAGCAGTTCAAATGAGGGTTCGGGGACCCAGTACTGC. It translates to CASSSNEGSGTQYC.

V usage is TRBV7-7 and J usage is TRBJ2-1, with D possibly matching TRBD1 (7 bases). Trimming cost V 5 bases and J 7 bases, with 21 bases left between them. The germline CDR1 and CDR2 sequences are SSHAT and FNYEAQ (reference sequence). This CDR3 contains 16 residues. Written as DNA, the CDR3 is TGTGCCAGCAGCCTTCATCCGGCAGGGGGGCGAAATGAGCAGTTCTTC. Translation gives CASSLHPAGGRNEQFF.

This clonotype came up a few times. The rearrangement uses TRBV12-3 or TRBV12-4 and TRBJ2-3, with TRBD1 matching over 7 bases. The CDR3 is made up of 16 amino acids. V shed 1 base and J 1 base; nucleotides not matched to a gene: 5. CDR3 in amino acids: CASSLVIGTGTDTQYF. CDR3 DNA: TGTGCCAGCAGTTTAGTTATTGGGACAGGCACAGATACGCAGTATTTT.

The CDR3 protein is CASSVPGQGTNEQFF. CDR3 bases: TGTGCCAGCAGCGTACCGGGACAGGGGACCAATGAGCAGTTCTTC. The chain carries TRBV5-4 and TRBJ2-1; TRBD1 matches 10 bases. There are 15 residues in the CDR3. CDR1 is SGHNT and CDR2 is YYREEE in the germline V gene (reference sequence). The V segment lost 4 bases and the J segment 6 bases; nucleotides outside the gene matches: 7.

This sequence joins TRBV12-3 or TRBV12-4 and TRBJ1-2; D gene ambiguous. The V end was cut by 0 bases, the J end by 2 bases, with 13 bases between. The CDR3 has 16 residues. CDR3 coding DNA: TGTGCCAGCAGTTTAGCCGGCCCAAAGGGAAACTATGGCTACACCTTC. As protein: CASSLAGPKGNYGYTF.

The CDR3 bases are TGTGCCAGCAGCGCGGGACAGGGGAGAACCCAGTACTTC. Protein product: CASSAGQGRTQYF. This sequence joins TRBV7-2 and TRBJ2-7; 10 nucleotides agree with TRBD1. The V gene end was trimmed by 5 bases and the J gene end by 10 bases; junction bases not matched to a gene: 8. CDR1 is SGHTA, CDR2 FQGNSA, per germline. CDR3 length: 13 residues.

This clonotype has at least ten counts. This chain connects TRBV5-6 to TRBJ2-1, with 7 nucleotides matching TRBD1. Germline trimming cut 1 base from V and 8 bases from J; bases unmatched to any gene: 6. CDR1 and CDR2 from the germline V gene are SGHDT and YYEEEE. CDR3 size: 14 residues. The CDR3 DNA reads TGTGCCAGCAGCTTGATCGAGGGGGCGGATGAGCAGTTCTTC. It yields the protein CASSLIEGADEQFF.

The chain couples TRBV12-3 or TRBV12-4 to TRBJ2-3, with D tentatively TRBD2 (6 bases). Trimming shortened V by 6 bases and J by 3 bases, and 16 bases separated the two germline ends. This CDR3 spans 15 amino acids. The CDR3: CASRPAAGPTDTQYF. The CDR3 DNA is TGTGCCAGCAGACCCGCGGCGGGGCCAACAGATACGCAGTATTTT.

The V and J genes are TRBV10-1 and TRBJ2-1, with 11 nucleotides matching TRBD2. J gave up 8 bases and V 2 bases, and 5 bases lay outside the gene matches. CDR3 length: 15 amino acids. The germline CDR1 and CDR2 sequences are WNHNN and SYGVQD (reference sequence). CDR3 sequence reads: CASSEASGRLYEQFF. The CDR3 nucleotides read TGCGCCAGCAGTGAGGCTAGCGGGAGGCTCTATGAGCAGTTCTTC.

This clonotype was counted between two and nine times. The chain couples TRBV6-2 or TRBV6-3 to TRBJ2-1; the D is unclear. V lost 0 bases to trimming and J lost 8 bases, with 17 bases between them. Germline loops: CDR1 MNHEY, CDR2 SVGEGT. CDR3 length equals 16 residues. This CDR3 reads CASSYSIEIRFDEQFF. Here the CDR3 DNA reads TGTGCCAGCAGTTACTCAATTGAGATCCGTTTCGATGAGCAGTTCTTC.

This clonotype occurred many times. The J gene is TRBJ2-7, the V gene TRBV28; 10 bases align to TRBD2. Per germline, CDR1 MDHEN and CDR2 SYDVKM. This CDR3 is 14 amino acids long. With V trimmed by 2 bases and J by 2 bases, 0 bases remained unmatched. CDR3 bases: TGTGCCAGCAGTTTACTAGCGGGGGCCTACGAGCAGTACTTC. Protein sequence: CASSLLAGAYEQYF. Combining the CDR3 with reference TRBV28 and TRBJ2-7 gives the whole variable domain DVKVTQSSRYLVKRTGEKVFLECVQDMDHENMFWYRQDPGLGLRLIYFSYDVKMKEKGDIPEGYSVSREKKERFSLILESASTNQTSMYLCASSLLAGAYEQYFGPGTRLTVT.

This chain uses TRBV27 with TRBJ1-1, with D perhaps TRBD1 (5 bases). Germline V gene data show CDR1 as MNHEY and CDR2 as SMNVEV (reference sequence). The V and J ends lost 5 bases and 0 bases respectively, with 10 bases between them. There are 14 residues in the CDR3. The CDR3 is CASSAGMMNTEAFF. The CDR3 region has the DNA TGTGCCAGCAGTGCAGGGATGATGAACACTGAAGCTTTCTTT.

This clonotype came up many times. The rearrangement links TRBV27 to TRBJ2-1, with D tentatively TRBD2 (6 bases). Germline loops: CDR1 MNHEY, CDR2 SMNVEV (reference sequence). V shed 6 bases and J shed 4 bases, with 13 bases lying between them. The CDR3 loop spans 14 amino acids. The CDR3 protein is CASSPSGGYNEQFF. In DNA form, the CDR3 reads TGTGCCAGCAGCCCGTCCGGGGGTTACAATGAGCAGTTCTTC.

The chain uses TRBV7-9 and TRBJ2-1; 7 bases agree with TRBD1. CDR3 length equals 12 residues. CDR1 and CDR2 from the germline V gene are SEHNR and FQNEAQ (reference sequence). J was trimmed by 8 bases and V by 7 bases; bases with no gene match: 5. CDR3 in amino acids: CASNYRGDEQFF. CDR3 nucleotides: TGTGCCAGCAACTACAGGGGCGATGAGCAGTTCTTC.

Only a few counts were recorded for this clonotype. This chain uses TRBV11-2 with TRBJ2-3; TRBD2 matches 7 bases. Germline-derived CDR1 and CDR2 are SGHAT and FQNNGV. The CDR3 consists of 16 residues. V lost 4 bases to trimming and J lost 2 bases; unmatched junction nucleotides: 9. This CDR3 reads CASSSRGGADTDTQYF. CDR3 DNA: TGTGCCAGCAGCTCTCGGGGAGGGGCCGACACAGATACGCAGTATTTT.

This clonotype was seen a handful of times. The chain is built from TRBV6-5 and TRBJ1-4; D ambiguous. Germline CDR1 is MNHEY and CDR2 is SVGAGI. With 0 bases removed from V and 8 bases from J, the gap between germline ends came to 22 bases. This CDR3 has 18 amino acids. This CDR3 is CASSYSGWTTEVDEKLFF. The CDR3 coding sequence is TGTGCCAGCAGTTACTCGGGCTGGACTACTGAGGTGGACGAAAAACTGTTTTTT.

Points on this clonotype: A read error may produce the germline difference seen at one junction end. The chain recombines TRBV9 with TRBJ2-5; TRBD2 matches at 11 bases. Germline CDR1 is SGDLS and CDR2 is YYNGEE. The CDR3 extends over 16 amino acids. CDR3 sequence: CACSLGLAGLQETQYF. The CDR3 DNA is TGTGCCTGCAGCTTAGGACTAGCGGGCCTCCAAGAGACCCAGTACTTC.